This T cell receptor beta chain emerged from a study of molecular identifiers for immune sequencing clone quantification. General observations from the study: Spiked Jurkat TCR RNA equivalent to one cell reportedly surfaced among about 1 million naive cells.

Naive CD8 T cells underwent sorting with the CD8+CD4-CCR7+CD45RA+ definition. TCRdb used MiXCR to reprocess the PCR reads, holding one entry per CDR3 protein. The sample lists tens of thousands of distinct CDR3 sequences, around 20% occurring once. This clonotype was seen repeatedly, ten times or more. As yet, its antigen is unknown. V lost 5 bases to trimming and J lost 1 base; unmatched junction nucleotides: 8. The CDR3 is 16 amino acids. The germline V gene encodes CDR1 SEHNR and CDR2 FQNEAQ (reference sequence). This sequence originates from a human donor in good health. Some libraries in this study had Jurkat cell RNA spiked in. Sequences were obtained from naive CD8+ T cells from blood, with Jurkat cell RNA spiked in. As for subset: FACS-sorted CD8+CD4-CCR7+CD45RA+ naive T cells. This rearrangement joins TRBV7-9 to TRBJ2-1; the match to TRBD2 covers 7 bases. CDR3 in amino acids: CASSPWAGDSYNEQFF. The CDR3 coding sequence is TGTGCCAGCAGCCCCTGGGCGGGAGATTCCTACAATGAGCAGTTCTTC.